The subject of this entry is one T cell receptor beta chain. The specificity of this receptor is unknown. Sequence at one end of the junction differs from germline and may be a read error. This entry is derived from a study of blood T cells in healthy people across ages (dated by TCRdb to the mid-2010s). For the study in its entirety: In model experiments, template switching captured roughly one uniquely barcoded TCR beta cDNA molecule for every two T cells. The study analyzed two additional independent replicas of 1 million unique cDNA reads from the same blood draw for two donors, one aged 18 to 29 and one aged 80 or older. Donors were grouped into four age groups: young (average approximately 15 years), middle-aged (around 39), aged (approximately 58) and long-lived (82). The study measured age-related changes in TCR beta repertoire diversity using deep sequencing normalized with unique cDNA molecular identifiers. To avoid experimental bias, donors of different ages were distributed randomly across sequencing lanes. What the research found in general, with its limitations: The CMV infection status of donors was not known, potentially confounding age-related changes in expanded clonotypes. The percentage of naive T cells measured by flow cytometry correlated strongly with observed TCR beta diversity. Observed TCR beta diversity per million T cells fell roughly linearly with age, and a significant reduction was already apparent by age about 43. Estimates of total diversity based on one million sequenced T cells were regarded as lower bounds and as underestimates. The long-lived group showed more naive CD4+ T cells, fewer expanded clones and increased TCR diversity than the aged group, suggesting age selection. Bulk unsorted PBMC profiling prevented conclusive comparison of naive and antigen-experienced compartments.

The CDR3 has 17 amino acids, counting the end cysteine and phenylalanine. The DNA shown is the 51-base CDR3, in frame from base 1. CDR1 SGHTA and CDR2 FQGTGA are derived from the germline V gene. Systemically healthy Caucasian individuals from Russia, around 38 in total and aged roughly 6 to 100 years, were included as donors. Each donor gave about 11 milliliters of peripheral blood, drawn into EDTA-treated Vacutainer tubes. Ficoll-Paque density-gradient centrifugation was used to isolate PBMCs, with at least 6 million obtained per sample. Total RNA was extracted from PBMCs with Trizol reagent, with at least 6 micrograms obtained per sample. The percentages of naive CD45RAhigh/CD27high T cells were determined by flow cytometry on a PBMC aliquot from every donor. The library came from 5' RACE. The sequencer was an Illumina HiSeq 2500. A second PCR of roughly 7 to 11 cycles was performed with a sample-barcoded 5' primer and a J-beta primer mix. A template-switch 5' adaptor carrying 12 random nucleotides introduced a unique molecular identifier onto each TCR beta cDNA molecule. Each sample yielded at least 2.5 million CDR3-containing paired-end reads. First-strand cDNA synthesis was performed from all RNA using the Mint cDNA synthesis kit, with priming by a TRBC-specific oligonucleotide. After uracil-DNA glycosylase treatment, a first 18-cycle PCR used universal primers M1SS and BC2_uni_R on all cDNA. The study's own analysis went as follows. Each sample was normalized by randomly selecting 1 million high-quality reads, each carrying a distinct molecular identifier. Reads sharing molecular identifiers were discarded rather than binned into consensus sequences. CDR3 identification, clonotype clustering and error correction used MiTCR with a Q25 quality threshold and the strictest error-elimination algorithm. A nonparametric unseen species model with Euler transformation was used to estimate lower-bound total TCR beta diversity. TCRdb applied fastp at Q25 and MiXCR to the public reads, then kept only in-frame beta chains. CDR3 protein duplicates are merged, each entry listing the most common genes and DNA. The V and J calls were determined by TCRdb, not by the authors. The sample profile shows fewer than 2,000,000 distinct CDR3 sequences; roughly 32% of them were found once. The leading ten clones occupy 10% to 12% of the sample.

The chain is assembled from TRBV7-3 and TRBJ2-5, with TRBD2 identical over 16 junction bases. Sequenced sample: blood. This TCR derives from a woman between 25 and 40 years old in good health. The CDR3 region reads CASSSGLAGGFQGTQYF. The DNA sequence is given as TGTGCCAGCAGCTCGGGACTAGCGGGGGGGTTCCAAGGGACCCAGTACTTC.